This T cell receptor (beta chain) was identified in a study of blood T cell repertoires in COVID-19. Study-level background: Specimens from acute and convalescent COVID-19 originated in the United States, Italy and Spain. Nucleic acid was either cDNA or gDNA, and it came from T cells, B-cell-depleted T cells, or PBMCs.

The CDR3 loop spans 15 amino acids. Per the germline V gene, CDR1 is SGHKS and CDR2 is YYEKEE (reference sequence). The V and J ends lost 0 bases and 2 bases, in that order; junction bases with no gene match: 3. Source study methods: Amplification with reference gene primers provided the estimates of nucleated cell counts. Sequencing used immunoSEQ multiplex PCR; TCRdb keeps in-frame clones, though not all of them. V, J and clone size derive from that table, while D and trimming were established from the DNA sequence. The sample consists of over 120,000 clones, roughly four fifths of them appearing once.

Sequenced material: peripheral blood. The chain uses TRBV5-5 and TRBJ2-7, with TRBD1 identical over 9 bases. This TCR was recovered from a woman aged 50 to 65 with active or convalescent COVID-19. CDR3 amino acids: CASSLGGQGPYEQYF. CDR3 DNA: TGTGCCAGCAGCTTGGGGGGACAGGGACCCTACGAGCAGTACTTC.